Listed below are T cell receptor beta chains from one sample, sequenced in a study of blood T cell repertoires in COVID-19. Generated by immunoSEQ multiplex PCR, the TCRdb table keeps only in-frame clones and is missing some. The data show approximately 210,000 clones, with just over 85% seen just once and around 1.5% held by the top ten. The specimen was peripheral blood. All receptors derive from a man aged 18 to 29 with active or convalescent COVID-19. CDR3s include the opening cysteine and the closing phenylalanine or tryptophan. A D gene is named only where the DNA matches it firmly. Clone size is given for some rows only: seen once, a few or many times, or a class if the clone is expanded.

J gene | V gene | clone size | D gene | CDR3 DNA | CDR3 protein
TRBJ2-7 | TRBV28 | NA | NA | TGTGCCAGCGGAACACTGTCGACAGGATCCTACGAGCAGTACTTC | CASGTLSTGSYEQYF
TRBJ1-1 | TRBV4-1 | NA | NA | TGCGCCAGCAGCCAAGGATCCAAGGGGACTGAAGCTTTCTTT | CASSQGSKGTEAFF
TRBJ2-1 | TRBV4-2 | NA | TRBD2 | TGTGCCAGCAGCCAAATATCAGCGGGAGCAAGGAATGAGCAGTTCTTC | CASSQISAGARNEQFF
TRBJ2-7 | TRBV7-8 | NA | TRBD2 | TGTGCCAGCAGCTTAGAGCGTTTAGCGGGGAGATACGAGCAGTACTTC | CASSLERLAGRYEQYF
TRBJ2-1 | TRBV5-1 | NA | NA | TGCGCCAGCAGCTTAGCGATAGACTACAATGAGCAGTTCTTC | CASSLAIDYNEQFF
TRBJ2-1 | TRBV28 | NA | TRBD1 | TGTGCCAGCAGTTTTGTGGGACAGGGGGCTCATGAGCAGTTCTTC | CASSFVGQGAHEQFF
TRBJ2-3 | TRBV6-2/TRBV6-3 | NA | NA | TGTGCCAGCAGTTACCCTGAGGTTCCTAGAAGCACAGATACGCAGTATTTT | CASSYPEVPRSTDTQYF
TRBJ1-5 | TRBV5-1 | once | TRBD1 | TGCGCCAGCAGCGGAACAGGGGACGGGCAGCCCCAGCATTTT | CASSGTGDGQPQHF
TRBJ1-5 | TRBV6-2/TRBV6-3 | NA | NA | TGTGCCAGCAGTTACGGTGCTAATAGCAATCAGCCCCAGCATTTT | CASSYGANSNQPQHF
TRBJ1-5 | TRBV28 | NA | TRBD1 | TGTGCCAGCAGTCTTTACAGGGGAAATCAGCCCCAGCATTTT | CASSLYRGNQPQHF
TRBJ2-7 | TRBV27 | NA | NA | TGTGCCAGCAGTGGCAGGGACGAGCAGTACTTC | CASSGRDEQYF
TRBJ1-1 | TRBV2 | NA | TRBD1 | TGTGCCAGCAGCGCGGACAGGGTGTACACTGAAGCTTTCTTT | CASSADRVYTEAFF
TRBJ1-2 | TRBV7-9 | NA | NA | TGTGCCAGCAGCTCAGGGAACTATGGCTACACCTTC | CASSSGNYGYTF
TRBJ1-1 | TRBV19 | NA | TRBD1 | TGTGCCAGTAGTATCAACAGGGGCGCTGAAGCTTTCTTT | CASSINRGAEAFF
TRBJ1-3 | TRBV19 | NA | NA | TGTGCCAGTAATAGGGGGAGCTCTGGAAACACCATATATTTT | CASNRGSSGNTIYF
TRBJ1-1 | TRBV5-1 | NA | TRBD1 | TGCGCCAGCAGCTTGACAGGGGGGAACACTGAAGCTTTCTTT | CASSLTGGNTEAFF
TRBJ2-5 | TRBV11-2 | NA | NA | TGTGCCAGCACCCTGGGCCTAGCTGGTGAGACCCAGTACTTC | CASTLGLAGETQYF
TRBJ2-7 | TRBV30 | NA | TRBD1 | TGTGCCTGGCGAACTCTCCCGGGACAGGGGAACTCCTACGAGCAGTACTTC | CAWRTLPGQGNSYEQYF
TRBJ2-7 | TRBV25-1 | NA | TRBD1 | TGTGCCAGCAGTGAAGGCTTCGACAGGGCCCCCTTGGAGCAGTACTTC | CASSEGFDRAPLEQYF
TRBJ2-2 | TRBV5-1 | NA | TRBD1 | TGCGCCAGCACCCTGGGGCCCCAGGGGGACACCGGGGAGCTGTTTTTT | CASTLGPQGDTGELFF
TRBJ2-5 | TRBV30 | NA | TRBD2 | TGTGCCTGGAGTGTGGGACTAGCGGGTACAGAGACCCAGTACTTC | CAWSVGLAGTETQYF
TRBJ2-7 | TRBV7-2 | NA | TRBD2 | TGTGCCAGCAGCCTCCGGACTAGCGGGCGGAGCTCCTACGAGCAGTACTTC | CASSLRTSGRSSYEQYF
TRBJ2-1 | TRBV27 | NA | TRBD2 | TGTGCCAGCAGTTTATCCCCCTCCCCTAGCGGGAAAAACAATGAGCAGTTCTTC | CASSLSPSPSGKNNEQFF
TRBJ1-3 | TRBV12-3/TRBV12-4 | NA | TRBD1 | TGTGCCAGCCGACAGGGCTCTGGAAACACCATATATTTT | CASRQGSGNTIYF
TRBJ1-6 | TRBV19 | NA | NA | TGTGCCAGTAGTATGCAACAGGGAGTCCGGTCACCCCTCCACTTT | CASSMQQGVRSPLHF
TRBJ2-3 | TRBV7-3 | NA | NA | TGTGCCAGCAGCCGAGTACAGGATAGGGCAGATACGCAGTATTTT | CASSRVQDRADTQYF
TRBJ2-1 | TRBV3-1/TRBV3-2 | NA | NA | TGTGCCAGCAGCCAAGATCTCAGTCTCCCCCCCGGCTGGGGAGCTTACAATGAGCAGTTCTTC | CASSQDLSLPPGWGAYNEQFF
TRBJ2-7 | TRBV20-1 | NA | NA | TGCAGTGCTAGATTTACAGACGAGCAGTACTTC | CSARFTDEQYF
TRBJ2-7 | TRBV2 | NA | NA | TGTGCCAGCAGCCTATATGGACAGACAGTGGACGAGCAGTACTTC | CASSLYGQTVDEQYF
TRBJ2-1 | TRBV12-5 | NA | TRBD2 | TGTGCTAGTGGTTTGGGCGGGAGCGAAAGGAGCAATGAGCAGTTCTTC | CASGLGGSERSNEQFF
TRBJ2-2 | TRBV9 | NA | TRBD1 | TGTGCCAGCAGCAAAGGACAGGGGAGGTCCGGGGAGCTGTTTTTT | CASSKGQGRSGELFF
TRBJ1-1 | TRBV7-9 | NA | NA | TGTGCCAGCAGCCTAACATCTGGAGGGTTCGCCACTGAAGCTTTCTTT | CASSLTSGGFATEAFF
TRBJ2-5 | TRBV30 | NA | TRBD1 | TGTGCCTTAACCGACAGGGGCCAAGAGACCCAGTACTTC | CALTDRGQETQYF
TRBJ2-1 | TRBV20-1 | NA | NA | TGCAGTGCTAGTGATAGCGGAAGGCAGTTCTTC | CSASDSGRQFF
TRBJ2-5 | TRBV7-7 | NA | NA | TGTGCCAGCAGCTTAGCGCAAGGCGGCCAAGAGACCCAGTACTTC | CASSLAQGGQETQYF
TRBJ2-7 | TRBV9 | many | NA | TGTGCCAGCAGCGTAGGTCAGGTGACCTACGAGCAGTACTTC | CASSVGQVTYEQYF
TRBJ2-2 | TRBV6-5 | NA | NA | TGTGCCAGCAGTTACGGGCCCTCCTTGGGGGAGCTGTTTTTT | CASSYGPSLGELFF
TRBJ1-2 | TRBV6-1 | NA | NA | TGTGCCAGCAGTGAAGCGGACAGACTCTATGGCTACACCTTC | CASSEADRLYGYTF
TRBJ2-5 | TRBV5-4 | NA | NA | TGTGCCAGCAGCTTGGTGACTCAAGCGGAGACCCAGTACTTC | CASSLVTQAETQYF
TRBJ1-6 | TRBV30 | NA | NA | TGTGCCTGGGTTCAGGGGAATTCACCCCTCCACTTT | CAWVQGNSPLHF
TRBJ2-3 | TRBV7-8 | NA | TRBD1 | TGTGCCAGCAGCACCTACAGACAGGGAGGCACAGATACGCAGTATTTT | CASSTYRQGGTDTQYF
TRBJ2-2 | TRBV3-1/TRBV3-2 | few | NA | TGTGCCAGCAGCCAAGGTGTTAGTTCCATCGACGGGGAGCTGTTTTTT | CASSQGVSSIDGELFF
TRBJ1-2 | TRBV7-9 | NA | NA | TGTGCCAGCAGCGCCGGGACACACTATGGCTACACCTTC | CASSAGTHYGYTF
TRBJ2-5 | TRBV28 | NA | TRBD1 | TGTGCCAGCAGTTTAGGGGACAGGGGGCCCAATCTACAAGAGACCCAGTACTTC | CASSLGDRGPNLQETQYF
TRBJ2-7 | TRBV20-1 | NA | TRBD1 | TGCAGTGCTAGTGGGGACAGGGTTTCCTACGAGCAGTACTTC | CSASGDRVSYEQYF
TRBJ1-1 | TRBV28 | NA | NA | TGTGCCAGCAGTTCGGACATGAAGAACACTGAAGCTTTCTTT | CASSSDMKNTEAFF
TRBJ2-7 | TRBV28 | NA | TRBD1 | TGTGCCAGCAGTGGGACAGGGGTTGAGCAGTACTTC | CASSGTGVEQYF
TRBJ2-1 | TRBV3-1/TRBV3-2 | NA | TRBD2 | TGTGCCAGCAGCCAAGATCTGGGGACTAACAATGAGCAGTTCTTC | CASSQDLGTNNEQFF
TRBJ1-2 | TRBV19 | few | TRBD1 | TGTGCCAGTAGCCTACAGGGGCTCTCGGACTATGGCTACACCTTC | CASSLQGLSDYGYTF
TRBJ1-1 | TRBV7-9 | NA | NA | TGTGCCAGCAGCTTGAGCACTGAAGCTTTCTTT | CASSLSTEAFF
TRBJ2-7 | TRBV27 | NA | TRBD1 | TGTGCCAGCAGTTTAGAAAGAGGGACAGGGGACTCCTACGAGCAGTACTTC | CASSLERGTGDSYEQYF
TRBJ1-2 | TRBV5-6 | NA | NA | TGTGCCAGCAGCTTGCAACTCGAGGCAGAAAACTATGGCTACACCTTC | CASSLQLEAENYGYTF